This is a list of T cell receptor beta chains from one sample in a study of PD-L1 blockade in urothelial cancer. The table came from immunoSEQ multiplex PCR; TCRdb's copy has only in-frame clones and leaves some out. This sample has around 120,000 clones, with roughly 90% found just once. The sequencing used PBMCs, collected around atezolizumab (anti-PD-L1) treatment. These receptors originate from a man aged 55-75 years with urothelial cancer. Both conserved end residues are part of each CDR3. The order of the fields is clone size, CDR3 length, D gene, J gene, V gene, CDR3 protein, CDR3 DNA. A D gene is named only where the DNA matches it firmly. Clone size is not always given. Where it is, it says once, few, many or a class for expanded clones.

>NA|14|NA|TRBJ1-4|TRBV10-3
CARPPLRTNEKLFF
TGTGCCCGCCCCCCCCTGAGAACTAATGAAAAACTGTTTTTT
>once|15|NA|TRBJ2-3|TRBV6-5
CASSYGQTSTDTQYF
TGTGCCAGCAGTTATGGTCAGACTAGCACAGATACGCAGTATTTT
>NA|15|TRBD2|TRBJ2-7|TRBV4-1
CASSQALAGGYEQYF
TGCGCCAGCAGCCAAGCCCTAGCGGGAGGTTACGAGCAGTACTTC
>NA|14|TRBD1|TRBJ2-7|TRBV7-3
CASSIQGATNEQYF
TGTGCCAGCAGTATCCAGGGGGCGACGAACGAGCAGTACTTC
>NA|15|NA|TRBJ1-5|TRBV27
CASSFSLRGNQPQHF
TGTGCCAGCAGTTTCTCTCTTCGGGGCAATCAGCCCCAGCATTTT
>NA|15|NA|TRBJ1-1|TRBV6-6
CASSYRRGGDTEAFF
TGTGCCAGCAGTTATCGGAGGGGGGGGGACACTGAAGCTTTCTTT
>once|15|TRBD1|TRBJ1-3|TRBV6-5
CASSYHDRGINTIYF
TGTGCCAGCAGTTATCACGACAGGGGTATAAACACCATATATTTT
>NA|14|TRBD1|TRBJ2-5|TRBV28
CASSSVQGLKTQYF
TGTGCCAGCAGCTCCGTACAGGGGTTGAAGACCCAGTACTTC
>NA|14|TRBD1|TRBJ2-7|TRBV10-1
CASKIGGQVYEQYF
TGCGCCAGCAAAATAGGGGGACAGGTGTACGAGCAGTACTTC
>NA|14|NA|TRBJ2-7|TRBV5-6
CASSLGGDTYEQYF
TGTGCCAGCAGCTTGGGGGGGGATACCTACGAGCAGTACTTC
>NA|13|NA|TRBJ2-7|TRBV28
CASSRLGPYEQYF
TGTGCCAGCAGTCGACTAGGCCCCTACGAGCAGTACTTC
>few|14|TRBD1|TRBJ2-1|TRBV10-2
CASSESRTGIEQFF
TGCGCCAGCAGTGAGTCAAGGACAGGGATAGAGCAGTTCTTC
>many|13|NA|TRBJ1-2|TRBV19
CASRESADYGYTF
TGTGCCAGTAGGGAAAGCGCGGACTATGGCTACACCTTC
>NA|15|NA|TRBJ1-1|TRBV6-1
CASSATGEGSTEAFF
TGTGCCAGCAGCGCCACCGGGGAGGGGAGCACTGAAGCTTTCTTT
>NA|17|TRBD2|TRBJ2-1|TRBV5-1
CASSLAPVAGGSDEQFF
TGCGCCAGCAGCTTGGCCCCCGTAGCGGGAGGAAGTGATGAGCAGTTCTTC
>NA|12|NA|TRBJ1-1|TRBV7-3
CASSLGYGEAFF
TGTGCCAGCAGCTTAGGTTACGGTGAAGCTTTCTTT
>few|16|NA|TRBJ2-2|TRBV5-5
CASNRLGRMNTGELFF
TGTGCCAGCAACCGACTAGGGCGGATGAACACCGGGGAGCTGTTTTTT
>NA|12|NA|TRBJ2-3|TRBV28
CASKSKGDTQYF
TGTGCCAGCAAGTCTAAGGGGGATACGCAGTATTTT